This T cell receptor (beta chain) was captured in a study of beta chain features in type 1 diabetes. Background on the study: Researchers looked at 95 million to 140 million sorted cells across all samples.

General study points: There was a moderate but significant shortening of TCRB CDR3s in all four CD4+ subsets of Type 1 diabetes patients.

Reverse transcription of all isolated RNA meant that expressed TCRB transcripts were sequenced. The assay was immunoSEQ multiplex PCR, and TCRdb's table has in-frame clones only and misses some. The sample records around 150,000 clones, just over 8% being singletons. As for this clone: Antigen: not known.

Via the markers CD45RO/CCR7/CD25/CD127/CD95/CD27, stem cell-like memory, regulatory, central memory and naive CD4+ cells were sorted. This CDR3 is 15 amino acids long. Germline V CDR1 and CDR2: ENHRY, SYGVKD. The ends were cut back, 0 bases at V and 2 bases at J, with 7 bases in the middle. V gene TRBV10-3 combines with J gene TRBJ1-4; D unresolved. The receptor was isolated from a woman aged 18-30 years with type 1 diabetes. Material for sequencing was central memory CD4+ T cells from blood. CDR3 bases: TGTGCCATCAGTGAGTCGTCAGGTACTAATGAAAAACTGTTTTTT. Translating it yields CAISESSGTNEKLFF.